The 24 T cell receptor beta chains reported below all come from one sample, sequenced in a study of a mutant IDH1 vaccine in newly diagnosed glioma. TCRdb's copy holds only in-frame clones and misses some; the assay was immunoSEQ multiplex PCR. The sample holds 75,000 to 100,000 clones, roughly 87% seen once. The time point: baseline, week 1 (first vaccination visit). Treatment given: pre-vaccination baseline after standard-of-care therapy. Sequencing used PBMCs, obtained from a glioma patient treated with radiotherapy, temozolomide or both. All receptors come from a middle-aged man with glioma. Some clones in this sample may be carry-over from other donors' samples.

The chain combines TRBV6-6 with TRBJ1-1, with 9 bases that match TRBD1. The CDR3 is 15 residues long. Trimming removed 0 bases from V and 6 bases from J; junction bases left unmatched: 5. Looked up from germline, CDR1 is MNHNY and CDR2 is SVGAGI (reference sequence). The CDR3 reads CASSYSLQGAAEAFF. In DNA, the CDR3 is TGTGCCAGCAGTTACTCGTTACAGGGGGCTGCTGAAGCTTTCTTT.

To note about this clone: Sequence at one end of the junction differs from germline and may be a read error. The V gene is TRBV19, the J gene TRBJ1-2, with unresolved D. In germline, CDR1 is LNHDA, CDR2 SQIVND (reference sequence). This CDR3 region has 13 residues. Here the CDR3 reads CASKRSDLYGYIF. The CDR3 bases are TGTGCCAGTAAGAGAAGCGACCTTTATGGCTACATCTTC.

The CDR3 loop is CASSAFGGQANTEAFF. For the CDR3, the DNA is TGTGCCAGCAGTGCATTTGGAGGACAGGCGAACACTGAAGCTTTCTTT. The chain combines TRBV6-1 with TRBJ1-1; 7 bases are shared with TRBD1. V was clipped by 4 bases and J by 1 base; unmatched bases: 9. The CDR3 totals 16 residues. From germline, CDR1 is MNHNS and CDR2 SASEGT.

The chain has TRBV6-6 and TRBJ2-4; unclear D gene. The CDR3 length is 11 residues. V dropped 6 bases and J dropped 5 bases, with 5 bases sitting between them. Germline assignment: CDR1 MNHNY and CDR2 SVGAGI (reference sequence). The CDR3 nucleotides read TGTGCCAGCAGCGTTCAAAACATTCAGTACTTC. Translation gives CASSVQNIQYF.

The rearrangement joins TRBV7-2 to TRBJ1-2, with TRBD1 matching over 10 bases. CDR1 is SGHTA, CDR2 FQGNSA, per germline. V lost 7 bases and J lost 7; bases outside the gene matches: 9. This CDR3 has 14 amino acids. CDR3 region: CASTTDRGLSGYTF. DNA of the CDR3: TGTGCCAGCACCACGGACAGGGGGTTAAGTGGCTACACCTTC. The complete variable domain, with remaining parts taken from reference TRBV7-2 and TRBJ1-2, reads GAGVSQSPSNKVTEKGKDVELRCDPISGHTALYWYRQSLGQGLEFLIYFQGNSAPDKSGLPSDRFSAERTGGSVSTLTIQRTQQEDSAVYLCASTTDRGLSGYTFGSGTRLTVV.

CDR3 nucleotides: TGTGCCGGCGCCGACAGGGGGGGAGGCAATGAGCAGTTCTTC. It yields the protein CAGADRGGGNEQFF. The chain couples TRBV5-4 to TRBJ2-1; 9 positions match TRBD1. Germline V gives CDR1 SGHNT, CDR2 YYREEE (reference sequence). This CDR3 comprises 14 residues. After removal of 10 bases from V and 6 bases from J, the junction contained 11 bases not matched to a gene.

Notes on this clone: Other DNA sequences in the sample encode the same CDR3. This CDR3 is CASSPGTGRYEQYF. CDR3 DNA sequence: TGTGCCAGCAGTCCCGGGACAGGGAGGTACGAGCAGTACTTC. V is TRBV6-5 and J is TRBJ2-7; 9 nucleotides align to TRBD1. Germline values: CDR1 MNHEY, CDR2 SVGAGI. The CDR3 consists of 14 residues. Germline trimming cut 5 bases from V and 4 bases from J; bases unmatched to any gene: 6.

This clone ranks as medium-sized. The genes are TRBV30 and TRBJ2-7; perhaps D is TRBD1 or TRBD2 (5 bases each). The germline V and J ends were trimmed by 4 bases and 9 bases, with 28 bases remaining between them. Germline CDR1 and CDR2: GTSNPN and SVGIG (reference sequence). This CDR3 contains 16 residues. The CDR3 spells CAWTRLSGTLLEGQYF. CDR3 in DNA: TGTGCCTGGACCCGTCTCTCTGGGACCCTTCTCGAAGGGCAGTACTTC.

This clone was seen a handful of times. This chain uses TRBV4-2 with TRBJ2-1, with TRBD1 matching over 8 bases. The V gene's germline CDR1 is LGHNA and CDR2 YNFKEQ. CDR3 length equals 15 residues. The J segment lost 0 bases and the V segment lost 2 bases, leaving 0 bases of the junction unmatched. CDR3 DNA: TGTGCCAGCAGCCAAACAGGGGGCTCCTACAATGAGCAGTTCTTC. Its translation is CASSQTGGSYNEQFF.

The chain employs TRBV4-1 and TRBJ2-5; no clear D. V dropped 0 bases and J dropped 5 bases, with 10 bases sitting between them. Germline CDR1 is MGHRA and CDR2 is YSYEKL. The CDR3 runs to 14 residues. The CDR3 bases are TGCGCCAGCAGCCAAGATCTAGGGCCGGAGACCCAGTACTTC. It is translated as CASSQDLGPETQYF.

This clone was recorded a few times. The V and J genes are TRBV2 and TRBJ2-7, with 10 bases matching TRBD1. The CDR3 is 15 amino acids. Germline trimming cut 4 bases from V and 2 bases from J; bases unmatched to any gene: 5. Germline loops: CDR1 SNHLY, CDR2 FYNNEI. The CDR3 nucleotides read TGTGCCAGCAGTGGGACAGGGGGAATGACCTACGAGCAGTACTTC. Translated: CASSGTGGMTYEQYF.

The chain combines TRBV5-4 with TRBJ2-5; D possibly corresponds to TRBD1 (7 bases). There are 15 residues in the CDR3. Between the trimmed V and J ends, which lost 4 bases and 2 bases, there was a span of 15 bases. Germline assignment: CDR1 SGHNT and CDR2 YYREEE (reference sequence). Here the CDR3 DNA reads TGTGCCAGCAGCAAGTTACAGGGGAGGCAAGAGACCCAGTACTTC. Protein product: CASSKLQGRQETQYF.

This chain connects TRBV19 to TRBJ1-2, with D possibly matching TRBD1 (6 bases). This CDR3 contains 16 residues. The V end lost 4 bases, the J end lost 9 bases, and 24 bases lay between the germline ends. Germline-derived CDR1 and CDR2 are LNHDA and SQIVND (reference sequence). The CDR3 loop is CASSTEATVSGDSYTF. Written as DNA, the CDR3 is TGTGCCAGTAGTACCGAGGCAACAGTTAGCGGGGACAGCTACACCTTC.

The DNA for the CDR3 is TGTGCCAGCAGCTTAGGCGGGGGGAGGGTCAATGAGCAGTTCTTC. Its protein is CASSLGGGRVNEQFF. V and J are TRBV5-4 and TRBJ2-1, with 8 bases identical to TRBD2. Germline-derived CDR1 and CDR2 are SGHNT and YYREEE (reference sequence). The J segment lost 6 bases and the V segment lost 2 bases, leaving 7 bases of the junction unmatched. The CDR3 extends over 15 amino acids.

Here the CDR3 DNA reads TGTGCCAGCAGGCCAGGGGGCTCCGGCAAATACGAGCAGTACTTC. It encodes CASRPGGSGKYEQYF. The chain uses TRBV6-5 and TRBJ2-7, with 8 bases identical to TRBD1. V shed 6 bases and J 4 bases; nucleotides not matched to a gene: 11. The CDR3 is made up of 15 amino acids. Looked up from germline, CDR1 is MNHEY and CDR2 is SVGAGI.

The chain couples TRBV2 to TRBJ1-5, with TRBD1 matching 7 bases. V dropped 8 bases and J dropped 3; count of bases not matched to a gene: 10. CDR3 length equals 15 residues. Germline loops: CDR1 SNHLY, CDR2 FYNNEI. This CDR3 reads CASQSGDSYNQPQHF. As DNA, the CDR3 is TGTGCCAGCCAATCGGGGGACAGCTACAATCAGCCCCAGCATTTT.

This clone was seen ten or more times. V gene TRBV29-1 combines with J gene TRBJ1-1; the D is unclear. CDR3 length: 14 residues. Looked up from germline, CDR1 is SQVTM and CDR2 is ANQGSEA. V lost 0 bases to trimming and J lost 0 bases, with 8 bases between them. The CDR3 sequence: CSVEDGLLNTEAFF. The CDR3 nucleotides are TGCAGCGTTGAAGATGGTCTGTTGAACACTGAAGCTTTCTTT.

The chain employs TRBV23-1 and TRBJ1-2, with a possible D match to TRBD1 (5 bases). TRBV23-1 is sorted into the ORF group, with uncertain function. This CDR3 has 13 residues. Trimming took 10 bases from V and 2 from J, leaving 14 bases between them. DNA for the CDR3: TGCGCCACTCCTTCGACAGTCAACTATGGCTACACCTTC. Protein: CATPSTVNYGYTF.

V and J are TRBV5-1 and TRBJ1-1; 7 bases align to TRBD1. CDR1 is SGHRS and CDR2 is YFSETQ in the germline V gene. CDR3 length: 16 amino acids. After removal of 0 bases from V and 1 base from J, the junction contained 6 bases not matched to a gene. CDR3 protein: CASSLAGTEGNTEAFF. In nucleotides, the CDR3 is TGCGCCAGCAGCTTGGCAGGGACAGAGGGGAACACTGAAGCTTTCTTT.

The chain's CDR3 is CATSRGQGRDEQYF. In DNA form, the CDR3 reads TGTGCCACCAGCAGAGGACAGGGGCGGGACGAGCAGTACTTC. The chain has TRBV15 and TRBJ2-7, with 8 nucleotides matching TRBD1. This CDR3 is 14 amino acids long. Looked up from germline, CDR1 is LNHNV and CDR2 is YYDKDF (reference sequence). The ends lost 1 base at V and 5 bases at J; junction bases unmatched: 4.

V usage is TRBV6-6 and J usage is TRBJ1-3, with D tentatively TRBD1 (5 bases). The CDR3 length is 15 residues. CDR1 is MNHNY, CDR2 SVGAGI, per germline (reference sequence). V was clipped by 6 bases and J by 4 bases, with 16 bases between them. The CDR3 region is CASREFRGEGNTIYF. In DNA, the CDR3 is TGTGCCAGCAGAGAGTTTAGGGGCGAGGGAAACACCATATATTTT.

The chain is built from TRBV19 and TRBJ1-2; a weak D match, TRBD1 (6 bases). The germline CDR1 and CDR2 sequences are LNHDA and SQIVND (reference sequence). V was pared by 4 bases and J by 5 bases, with 14 bases between. The CDR3 contains 14 residues. The CDR3 sequence is CASSRTGLWYGYTF. CDR3 bases: TGTGCCAGTAGTAGAACAGGGTTGTGGTATGGCTACACCTTC.

This clone is a singleton in its sample. The CDR3 DNA follows: TGTGCCAGCAGTTACTCGATTCAGGCACCCCTTTATGGCTACACCTTC. As protein: CASSYSIQAPLYGYTF. The J gene is TRBJ1-2, the V gene TRBV6-5; D is uncertain. The V end was cut by 0 bases, the J end by 5 bases, with 16 bases between. The CDR3 is made up of 16 amino acids. CDR1 and CDR2 (germline): MNHEY, SVGAGI.

This chain connects TRBV6-5 to TRBJ2-1; the match to TRBD2 covers 10 bases. The CDR3 spans 16 residues. Germline CDR1 is MNHEY and CDR2 is SVGAGI. J was trimmed by 9 bases and V by 4 bases; bases with no gene match: 12. The CDR3 coding sequence is TGTGCCAGCAGTTCCCCTGAGCGGGGGGGCCGATCTGAGCAGTTCTTC. It specifies CASSSPERGGRSEQFF.